The T cell receptor (beta chain) under discussion was sequenced for a study of metastatic and nonmetastatic thyroid tumors. Study-wide context: From malignant and benign thyroid patients, repertoires in blood and in tumor or nodule tissue were compared.

No patient received treatment before thyroid surgery. The V gene's germline CDR1 is MDHEN and CDR2 SYDVKM. V lost 6 bases and J lost 0, with 12 bases in between. This CDR3 has 14 amino acids. Points from the study as a whole: TCR beta diversity was reportedly significantly higher in malignant thyroid tumors than benign nodules, in blood and tumor.

Original handling: What underpinned the distant-metastasis classifier for papillary thyroid cancer was the set of CDR3 differences across clinicopathological groups. From the PCR reads, TCRdb re-called clones with MiXCR. The V and J calls, along with clone size, are taken from TCRdb and not from the paper's own processing. The table has 45,000 to 60,000 clones, more than 15% seen once. This clone was counted ten times or more. No antigen is known for it. The sequenced material came from blood. This receptor was obtained from a female donor with papillary thyroid cancer or a benign thyroid nodule (not recorded which). Some clones in this sample may be carry-over from other donors' samples. The J gene is TRBJ2-7, the V gene TRBV28; D unresolved. This CDR3 is CASRAGGTSYEQYF. The CDR3, as DNA: TGTGCCAGCAGGGCCGGCGGAACCTCCTACGAGCAGTACTTC.